The 31 T cell receptor beta chains listed next were all sequenced from one sample in a study of radiation and T cells in renal cell carcinoma. The time point: baseline pretreatment blood. Stated treatment: 15 Gy SBRT to primary tumor, nephrectomy 4 weeks later. The repertoire was sequenced with immunoSEQ multiplex PCR; TCRdb's copy has only in-frame clones and lacks some. The sample has 100,000 to 150,000 clones, roughly four fifths seen once. The sample in question was blood, obtained from a patient whose treatment included radiotherapy and nephrectomy. The receptors come from a woman aged 60-70 years with renal cell carcinoma.

This clone was found many times. This sequence joins TRBV7-9 and TRBJ2-3; tentative D call: TRBD2 (5 bases). Germline V lookup: CDR1 SEHNR, CDR2 FQNEAQ (reference sequence). Trimming took off 4 bases at V and 1 base at J, with 9 bases between the two ends. This CDR3 is built from 14 residues. In DNA, the CDR3 is TGTGCCAGCAGCTCTCCCGGGGGCACAGATACGCAGTATTTT. Translating gives CASSSPGGTDTQYF.

The genes are TRBV29-1 and TRBJ2-7; 8 nucleotides line up with TRBD1. V lost 4 bases and J lost 1; bases outside the gene matches: 6. The germline gives CDR1 SQVTM, CDR2 ANQGSEA. This CDR3 has 14 amino acids. The chain's CDR3 is CSVAWTGRSYEQYF. The DNA of the CDR3 is TGCAGCGTTGCTTGGACAGGGAGGTCCTACGAGCAGTACTTC.

This chain joins TRBV6-5 and TRBJ2-5, with no clear D. The CDR3 has 15 residues. The germline CDR1 and CDR2 sequences are MNHEY and SVGAGI. Trimming took 6 bases from V and 5 from J, leaving 19 bases between them. CDR3 sequence: CASRFLGERLETQYF. As DNA, the CDR3 is TGTGCCAGCAGATTCCTTGGAGAGAGATTGGAGACCCAGTACTTC.

The chain has TRBV19 and TRBJ2-3; 11 nucleotides line up with TRBD1. The V gene's germline CDR1 is LNHDA and CDR2 SQIVND (reference sequence). The CDR3 has 15 amino acids. The V and J ends lost 11 bases and 4 bases, in that order; junction bases with no gene match: 11. CDR3 residues: CAANPWTGGADTQYF. The CDR3, as DNA: TGTGCCGCAAACCCCTGGACAGGGGGCGCAGATACGCAGTATTTT.

The J gene is TRBJ2-7, the V gene TRBV15; the match to TRBD1 covers 8 bases. This CDR3 spans 16 amino acids. CDR1 and CDR2 (germline): LNHNV, YYDKDF (reference sequence). V lost 2 bases and J lost 2; bases outside the gene matches: 8. CDR3 DNA sequence: TGTGCCACCAGCAGATACACCTGGACAGGGACCTACGAGCAGTACTTC. Protein sequence: CATSRYTWTGTYEQYF.

This clone was seen more than once but under ten times. V is TRBV4-1 and J is TRBJ2-1; a possible D gene is TRBD2 (5 bases). The germline V gene encodes CDR1 MGHRA and CDR2 YSYEKL. Trimming removed 3 bases from V and 0 bases from J, with 15 bases in between. The CDR3 runs to 17 residues. In nucleotides, the CDR3 is TGCGCCAGCAGCCACGGACGGGGAATTAGCTCCTACAATGAGCAGTTCTTC. Its translation is CASSHGRGISSYNEQFF.

The chain recombines TRBV28 with TRBJ2-1; tentatively, D is TRBD2 (5 bases). V gave up 3 bases and J gave up 1 base, with 10 bases separating them. The germline V gene has CDR1 MDHEN and CDR2 SYDVKM. The CDR3 is made up of 15 amino acids. The CDR3 nucleotides are TGTGCCAGCAGTTTTTACGGAGGTTCCTACAATGAGCAGTTCTTC. Translating gives CASSFYGGSYNEQFF.

This chain uses TRBV15 with TRBJ1-1; possibly TRBD1 for D (5 bases). Between the trimmed V and J ends, which lost 9 bases and 0 bases, there was a span of 11 bases. Germline V gene data show CDR1 as LNHNV and CDR2 as YYDKDF (reference sequence). The CDR3 is 13 amino acids. The CDR3 nucleotides are TGTGCCACTCGGGAGGGGATGAACACTGAAGCTTTCTTT. Translating gives CATREGMNTEAFF.

The chain uses TRBV6-6 and TRBJ2-7, with 7 bases identical to TRBD2. Trimming removed 6 bases from V and 5 bases from J; junction bases left unmatched: 10. This CDR3 spans 14 amino acids. Germline CDR1 MNHNY, CDR2 SVGAGI (reference sequence). This CDR3 reads CASSWGGQGDEQYF. CDR3 nucleotide sequence: TGTGCCAGCAGCTGGGGAGGGCAGGGTGACGAGCAGTACTTC.

J is TRBJ2-2 and V is TRBV11-3; 9 positions agree with TRBD2. V was pared by 4 bases and J by 5 bases, with 17 bases of the junction left unmatched. In germline, CDR1 is SGHNT, CDR2 YENEEA. The CDR3 is 19 residues long. The CDR3 nucleotides read TGTGCCAGCAGCTCCCCGTGGGGCGGGAGGGCCCTTGGGACCGGGGAGCTGTTTTTT. Residues: CASSSPWGGRALGTGELFF.

This chain links TRBV5-6 with TRBJ1-2, with a tentative D call TRBD1 (6 bases). CDR3 size: 12 residues. Germline V gene data show CDR1 as SGHDT and CDR2 as YYEEEE. V was cut by 5 bases and J by 10 bases, with 15 bases left in between. CDR3: CASSSRDKDYTF. The CDR3 region has the DNA TGTGCCAGCAGTTCACGGGACAAAGACTACACCTTC. The variable domain in full, with the rest retrieved from reference TRBV5-6 and TRBJ1-2, is DAGVTQSPTHLIKTRGQQVTLRCSPKSGHDTVSWYQQALGQGPQFIFQYYEEEERQRGNFPDRFSGHQFPNYSSELNVNALLLGDSALYLCASSSRDKDYTFGSGTRLTVV.

Turning to this clone: Other DNA sequences from this sample encode an identical CDR3 as well. The genes are TRBV14 and TRBJ2-7; TRBD1 might be the D (5 bases). CDR1 and CDR2 (germline): SGHDN, FVKESK. Trimming took off 4 bases at V and 4 bases at J, with 11 bases between the two ends. The CDR3 contains 13 residues. CDR3 coding DNA: TGTGCCAGCAGCCCACTTCAGGGTTACGAGCAGTACTTC. Its protein is CASSPLQGYEQYF.

This clone has only one observation. The rearrangement joins TRBV10-3 to TRBJ2-2; D not resolved. With 2 bases removed from V and 5 bases from J, the gap between germline ends came to 6 bases. The CDR3 is made up of 13 amino acids. Germline-derived CDR1 and CDR2 are ENHRY and SYGVKD. CDR3 region: CAISETLTGELFF. CDR3 bases: TGTGCCATCAGTGAGACCCTTACCGGGGAGCTGTTTTTT.

To note about this clone: A read error may account for a junction end that differs from germline. The V and J genes are TRBV10-3 and TRBJ1-2; possibly TRBD1 for D (6 bases). CDR1 and CDR2 (germline): ENHRY, SYGVKD. This CDR3 is built from 11 residues. Here the CDR3 DNA reads TGTGCCATCAGTGGGGGGCAGGGCCTCTACTTC. It specifies CAISGGQGLYF.

The chain uses TRBV11-2 and TRBJ2-1; 8 positions agree with TRBD2. Germline assignment: CDR1 SGHAT and CDR2 FQNNGV. J gave up 6 bases and V 1 base, and 2 bases lay outside the gene matches. This CDR3 comprises 14 residues. CDR3 protein: CASSLAGGPNEQFF. DNA of the CDR3: TGTGCCAGCAGCTTAGCGGGGGGGCCCAATGAGCAGTTCTTC.

The genes are TRBV11-1 and TRBJ1-1; D uncertain. The CDR3 extends over 12 amino acids. CDR1 and CDR2 from the germline V gene are SGHAT and FQDESV (reference sequence). The germline V and J ends were trimmed by 6 bases and 2 bases, with 7 bases remaining between them. This chain's CDR3 is CASRVVNTEAFF. Here the CDR3 DNA reads TGTGCCAGCAGGGTGGTCAACACTGAAGCTTTCTTT.

This chain connects TRBV6-1 to TRBJ2-2, with TRBD2 matching over 11 bases. The V and J ends lost 3 bases and 4 bases, in that order; junction bases with no gene match: 4. Germline V gene data show CDR1 as MNHNS and CDR2 as SASEGT. The CDR3 sequence is 16 residues long. The CDR3 nucleotides read TGTGCCAGCAGTGATCAACTAGCGGGAGTCACCGGGGAGCTGTTTTTT. Protein product: CASSDQLAGVTGELFF.

The CDR3: CASNLKGRPYEQYF. Written as DNA, the CDR3 is TGTGCCAGCAACCTAAAAGGAAGGCCCTACGAGCAGTACTTC. The chain joins TRBV2 to TRBJ2-7; D unresolved. This CDR3 region has 14 residues. V was cut by 7 bases and J by 2 bases, with 15 bases left in between. Germline loops: CDR1 SNHLY, CDR2 FYNNEI.

This clone was observed a few times. The chain employs TRBV19 and TRBJ2-3; TRBD2 matches 10 bases. The CDR3 length is 14 residues. Per germline, CDR1 LNHDA and CDR2 SQIVND (reference sequence). V lost 4 bases and J lost 4; bases outside the gene matches: 2. CDR3 in amino acids: CASSTSGRADTQYF. For the CDR3, the DNA is TGTGCCAGTAGTACTAGCGGGAGAGCAGATACGCAGTATTTT.

The J gene is TRBJ1-6, the V gene TRBV28; D is undetermined. V lost 5 bases, J lost 8 bases, and 7 bases lay in between. Germline values: CDR1 MDHEN, CDR2 SYDVKM. The CDR3 has 12 residues. The CDR3 loop reads CASSRIDSPLHF. As DNA, the CDR3 is TGTGCCAGCAGTCGGATCGATTCACCCCTCCACTTT.

The rearrangement uses TRBV7-2 and TRBJ1-2; a possible D gene is TRBD1 (6 bases). In germline, CDR1 is SGHTA, CDR2 FQGNSA. The V end lost 5 bases, the J end lost 4 bases, and 11 bases lay between the germline ends. The CDR3 extends over 13 amino acids. The CDR3 is CASSPDSSYGYTF. The CDR3 nucleotides are TGTGCCAGCAGCCCGGACAGCAGCTATGGCTACACCTTC.

The CDR3 sequence is CASSASGTATDTQYF. The CDR3 nucleotides are TGTGCCAGCAGCGCCTCCGGGACAGCTACAGATACGCAGTATTTT. This chain connects TRBV9 to TRBJ2-3, with 7 bases identical to TRBD1. The germline gives CDR1 SGDLS, CDR2 YYNGEE. With 3 bases clipped from V and 3 bases from J, the junction kept 7 bases outside the gene matches. The CDR3 spans 15 residues.

The V call is TRBV5-1, the J call TRBJ2-3; maybe TRBD1 (5 bases). Trimming shortened V by 1 base and J by 6 bases, and 15 bases separated the two germline ends. CDR1 and CDR2 (germline): SGHRS, YFSETQ. The CDR3 has 15 amino acids. CDR3 sequence (DNA): TGCGCCAGCAGCTTGATACTTAATGGGGCGGATACGCAGTATTTT. Its translation: CASSLILNGADTQYF.

The rearrangement joins TRBV9 to TRBJ2-7; TRBD2 agrees at 10 bases. Losses at the gene ends were 4 bases for V and 5 bases for J; bases not matched to a gene: 12. The CDR3 has 16 residues. Germline V gene lookup returns CDR1 SGDLS and CDR2 YYNGEE. The CDR3 here is CASSLQGAGGPNEQYF. The CDR3, as DNA: TGTGCCAGCAGCCTACAAGGAGCGGGAGGGCCGAACGAGCAGTACTTC.

Points on this clone: The same CDR3 also results from other DNA sequences found in this sample. The chain links TRBV4-3 to TRBJ2-7, with D perhaps TRBD2 (5 bases). CDR3 length equals 15 residues. V was pared by 1 base and J by 2 bases, with 12 bases between. CDR1 is LGHNA, CDR2 YSLEER, per germline. CDR3 sequence reads: CASSQAQRRAYEQYF. In DNA, the CDR3 is TGCGCCAGCAGCCAAGCCCAGAGGCGGGCCTACGAGCAGTACTTC.

A single count supports this clone. The chain has TRBV14 and TRBJ2-3; unclear D gene. Germline lookup yields CDR1 SGHDN and CDR2 FVKESK. This CDR3 has 17 residues. V was clipped by 0 bases and J by 1 base, with 14 bases between them. CDR3 coding DNA: TGTGCCAGCAGCCAAGATCCCGGATACTACGGCACAGATACGCAGTATTTT. Translating gives CASSQDPGYYGTDTQYF. Full variable domain (missing parts from reference TRBV14 and TRBJ2-3): EAGVTQFPSHSVIEKGQTVTLRCDPISGHDNLYWYRRVMGKEIKFLLHFVKESKQDESGMPNNRFLAERTGGTYSTLKVQPAELEDSGVYFCASSQDPGYYGTDTQYFGPGTRLTVL.

The chain recombines TRBV5-6 with TRBJ1-2; TRBD1 might be the D (6 bases). V dropped 2 bases and J dropped 2 bases, with 13 bases sitting between them. The CDR3 totals 15 residues. Looked up from germline, CDR1 is SGHDT and CDR2 is YYEEEE. The CDR3: CASSLAPQGNYGYTF. The CDR3 region has the DNA TGTGCCAGCAGCTTAGCGCCGCAGGGGAACTATGGCTACACCTTC. The variable domain in full, completed from reference TRBV5-6 and TRBJ1-2, reads DAGVTQSPTHLIKTRGQQVTLRCSPKSGHDTVSWYQQALGQGPQFIFQYYEEEERQRGNFPDRFSGHQFPNYSSELNVNALLLGDSALYLCASSLAPQGNYGYTFGSGTRLTVV.

The chain combines TRBV19 with TRBJ1-1; TRBD1 might be the D (6 bases). V was trimmed by 5 bases and J by 1 base, leaving 11 bases between them. The germline CDR1 and CDR2 sequences are LNHDA and SQIVND (reference sequence). The CDR3 contains 14 residues. The CDR3 sequence is CASSPRQANTEAFF. Written as DNA, the CDR3 is TGTGCCAGTAGTCCTCGACAGGCGAACACTGAAGCTTTCTTT. Full variable domain (remainder filled in from reference TRBV19 and TRBJ1-1): DGGITQSPKYLFRKEGQNVTLSCEQNLNHDAMYWYRQDPGQGLRLIYYSQIVNDFQKGDIAEGYSVSREKKESFPLTVTSAQKNPTAFYLCASSPRQANTEAFFGQGTRLTVV.

The chain couples TRBV6-1 to TRBJ2-5; 9 bases align to TRBD1. The junction had 4 bases not matched to a gene; V was cut back by 5 bases and J by 3 bases. The CDR3 extends over 14 amino acids. Germline loops: CDR1 MNHNS, CDR2 SASEGT. As DNA, the CDR3 is TGTGCCAGCAGTCCGACAGGGGGTAAAGAGACCCAGTACTTC. Residues: CASSPTGGKETQYF.

This chain joins TRBV4-1 and TRBJ2-7, with 7 nucleotides matching TRBD1. Trimming removed 2 bases from V and 2 bases from J; junction bases left unmatched: 15. There are 18 residues in the CDR3. CDR1 is MGHRA, CDR2 YSYEKL, per germline. In DNA form, the CDR3 reads TGCGCCAGCAGCCAACCACGCCGTCGGGCCGGACAGGCCTACGAGCAGTACTTC. It is translated as CASSQPRRRAGQAYEQYF.

The chain uses TRBV30 and TRBJ2-3; 10 bases are a match to TRBD2. Germline values: CDR1 GTSNPN, CDR2 SVGIG (reference sequence). V lost 0 bases and J lost 2; bases outside the gene matches: 5. The CDR3 extends over 16 amino acids. Here the CDR3 DNA reads TGTGCCTGGAGTGTAGGCAGCGGGAGGGCCACAGATACGCAGTATTTT. It codes for CAWSVGSGRATDTQYF.